These T cell receptor beta chains were read from a single sample in a study of T cell responses to AZD1222 COVID-19 vaccine. This table comes from immunoSEQ multiplex PCR, and its TCRdb copy is limited to in-frame clones, with some not included. Seen here are 150,000 to 200,000 clones, around 94% observed once, and the top ten hold about 0.6%. The source material was peripheral blood, sampled on day 0 of AZD1222 vaccination. The receptors derive from an adult in good health. CDR3s include the opening cysteine and the closing phenylalanine or tryptophan.

cdr3_aa j_call v_call
CASSPRVYNEQFF TRBJ2-1 TRBV5-1
CASSPGRGQPQHF TRBJ1-5 TRBV19
CASSGGGAGEYNEQFF TRBJ2-1 TRBV10-2
CASSSWGGEQYF TRBJ2-7 TRBV6-5
CASSAGLDRYEQYF TRBJ2-7 TRBV13
CASSDGGHYGYTF TRBJ1-2 TRBV6-1
CASSPGATRANYGYTF TRBJ1-2 TRBV5-5
CASSYAGGASGYTF TRBJ1-2 TRBV6-2/TRBV6-3
CASSVESGVMDEQYF TRBJ2-7 TRBV9
CASSLGGAREKLFF TRBJ1-4 TRBV19
CASSQGTMGGGYTF TRBJ1-2 TRBV4-2
CASSSIGLGTDTQYF TRBJ2-3 TRBV7-3
CASSLSDYYGYTF TRBJ1-2 TRBV5-5
CASSEGLHWNTEAFF TRBJ1-1 TRBV6-1
CASRQLGDNQPQHF TRBJ1-5 TRBV11-2
CASSETSYNEQFF TRBJ2-1 TRBV12-3/TRBV12-4
CASSLGVNQPQHF TRBJ1-5 TRBV27
CASSSQGPEAFF TRBJ1-1 TRBV5-4
CASSLEAFYEQYF TRBJ2-7 TRBV28
CASSFDGAYEQYF TRBJ2-7 TRBV5-4
CASSPRTGYEQYF TRBJ2-7 TRBV7-9
CASRDGGSKETQYF TRBJ2-5 TRBV25-1
CAWTAGLYGYTF TRBJ1-2 TRBV30
CASSLAGDRNYEQYF TRBJ2-7 TRBV5-1